A single sample is the source of the 20 T cell receptor beta chains below, sequenced in a study of blood T cell repertoires in COVID-19. The method was immunoSEQ multiplex PCR; TCRdb's version includes in-frame clones alone and lacks a portion of them. The sample gives 300,000 to 350,000 clones, 85% to 90% of which show up once; under 1.1% is in the top ten. Sample: peripheral blood. The receptors shown here come from a woman aged 40 to 49 with COVID-19, enrolled during active disease.

The chain links TRBV6-2 or TRBV6-3 to TRBJ1-1; D uncertain. The CDR3 contains 13 residues. Germline V gene sequence: CDR1 MNHEY, CDR2 SVGEGT. The V end was cut by 6 bases, the J end by 5 bases, with 13 bases between. This CDR3 reads CASSSQRGTEAFF. CDR3 sequence (DNA): TGTGCCAGCAGCAGCCAGAGAGGGACTGAAGCTTTCTTT.

V and J are TRBV12-3 or TRBV12-4 and TRBJ1-2; D gene uncertain. The CDR3 length is 13 residues. The germline V and J ends were trimmed by 6 bases and 4 bases, with 12 bases remaining between them. The CDR3 sequence: CASRPSSGYGYTF. In nucleotides, the CDR3 is TGTGCCAGCAGACCTAGCTCTGGCTATGGCTACACCTTC.

The J gene is TRBJ1-6, the V gene TRBV28; unclear D gene. This CDR3 is 17 amino acids long. CDR1 and CDR2 from the germline V gene are MDHEN and SYDVKM. V was shortened by 5 bases and J by 11 bases, with 25 bases between the two germline ends. The CDR3 is CASSQFRSRGRRTPLHF. As DNA, the CDR3 is TGTGCCAGCAGTCAGTTTAGGTCCCGTGGCCGGAGGACACCCCTCCACTTT. The whole variable domain, remainder taken from reference TRBV28 and TRBJ1-6, is DVKVTQSSRYLVKRTGEKVFLECVQDMDHENMFWYRQDPGLGLRLIYFSYDVKMKEKGDIPEGYSVSREKKERFSLILESASTNQTSMYLCASSQFRSRGRRTPLHFGNGTRLTVT.

V and J are TRBV28 and TRBJ1-5; a weak D match, TRBD1 (5 bases). Germline CDR1 MDHEN, CDR2 SYDVKM. CDR3 size: 15 residues. Trimming left V 7 bases short and J 4 bases short, with 17 bases between. For the CDR3, the DNA is TGTGCCAGCAACAGGTTCGGCAGGGTAAATCAGCCCCAGCATTTT. Protein sequence: CASNRFGRVNQPQHF.

This rearrangement joins TRBV4-1 to TRBJ2-1; no reliable D call. The V end was cut by 0 bases, the J end by 0 bases, with 6 bases between. CDR3 size: 15 residues. Germline V gene lookup returns CDR1 MGHRA and CDR2 YSYEKL. For the CDR3, the DNA is TGCGCCAGCAGCCAAGAGGCCAGCTCCTACAATGAGCAGTTCTTC. Translating gives CASSQEASSYNEQFF.

The gene calls are TRBV28 and TRBJ2-5, with D perhaps TRBD2 (5 bases). Trimming cost V 7 bases and J 6 bases, with 18 bases left between them. Germline CDR1 and CDR2: MDHEN and SYDVKM. CDR3 length: 14 residues. In nucleotides, the CDR3 is TGTGCCAGCACCTTCCCGGACTCAAGGAAGACCCAGTACTTC. Amino acids: CASTFPDSRKTQYF.

The genes are TRBV6-5 and TRBJ1-4; D gene unclear. The CDR3 spans 14 residues. V was clipped by 6 bases and J by 2 bases, with 10 bases between them. In germline, CDR1 is MNHEY, CDR2 SVGAGI. The CDR3 nucleotides read TGTGCCAGCAGGAGAGGGTGGACTAATGAAAAACTGTTTTTT. It encodes CASRRGWTNEKLFF.

J is TRBJ1-1 and V is TRBV7-2, with D unresolved. Germline values: CDR1 SGHTA, CDR2 FQGNSA. V was pared by 6 bases and J by 0 bases, with 11 bases between. CDR3 length: 14 amino acids. CDR3 sequence reads: CASSFSDLNTEAFF. The DNA of the CDR3 is TGTGCCAGCAGTTTTAGCGATCTGAACACTGAAGCTTTCTTT.

This chain connects TRBV5-1 to TRBJ2-5; D gene ambiguous. The CDR3 totals 11 residues. The germline CDR1 and CDR2 sequences are SGHRS and YFSETQ. V was trimmed by 5 bases and J by 5 bases, leaving 7 bases between them. CDR3 region: CASREAETQYF. CDR3 DNA sequence: TGCGCCAGCAGAGAGGCGGAGACCCAGTACTTC.

This clone has only a few counts. CDR3 protein: CASSPGQVGTLYGYTF. The CDR3 bases are TGTGCCAGCTCACCCGGACAGGTCGGGACCCTTTATGGCTACACCTTC. The V call is TRBV18, the J call TRBJ1-2, with 7 nucleotides matching TRBD1. This CDR3 is built from 16 residues. CDR1 is KGHSH and CDR2 is LQKENI in the germline V gene. The ends lost 3 bases at V and 5 bases at J; junction bases unmatched: 12.

This clone showed up just a few times. The genes are TRBV4-3 and TRBJ1-2; 7 nucleotides agree with TRBD1. Unmatched junction bases numbered 4, after V lost 0 bases and J lost 3 bases. CDR1 and CDR2 (germline): LGHNA, YSLEER. The CDR3 runs 15 residues. The CDR3 loop is CASSQEGQAYYGYTF. CDR3 coding DNA: TGCGCCAGCAGCCAAGAAGGACAGGCTTACTATGGCTACACCTTC.

This clone was detected only once. The J gene is TRBJ1-4, the V gene TRBV19, with D perhaps TRBD1 (6 bases). Germline assignment: CDR1 LNHDA and CDR2 SQIVND (reference sequence). V was trimmed by 8 bases and J by 0 bases, leaving 16 bases between them. The CDR3 consists of 16 residues. CDR3 coding DNA: TGTGCCAGTTACAGGGACCGGGGCCCAACTAATGAAAAACTGTTTTTT. This codes for CASYRDRGPTNEKLFF. Full variable domain (rest looked up from reference TRBV19 and TRBJ1-4): DGGITQSPKYLFRKEGQNVTLSCEQNLNHDAMYWYRQDPGQGLRLIYYSQIVNDFQKGDIAEGYSVSREKKESFPLTVTSAQKNPTAFYLCASYRDRGPTNEKLFFGSGTQLSVL.

The CDR3 sequence: CASSLRGGYNEQFF. CDR3 bases: TGTGCCAGCAGCTTACGGGGGGGCTACAATGAGCAGTTCTTC. This rearrangement joins TRBV7-3 to TRBJ2-1; the match to TRBD2 covers 8 bases. Germline loops: CDR1 SGHTA, CDR2 FQGTGA. There are 14 residues in the CDR3. After removal of 2 bases from V and 3 bases from J, the junction contained 0 bases not matched to a gene.

The rearrangement joins TRBV19 to TRBJ1-2; a weak D match, TRBD1 (6 bases). This CDR3 has 14 residues. Germline CDR1 LNHDA, CDR2 SQIVND (reference sequence). The V gene lost 9 bases and the J gene lost 2 bases, with 16 bases spanning the gap. CDR3 nucleotides: TGTGCCAGCAACACAGGGAGCAGAAACTATGGCTACACCTTC. This encodes CASNTGSRNYGYTF. Variable domain in full (rest from reference TRBV19 and TRBJ1-2): DGGITQSPKYLFRKEGQNVTLSCEQNLNHDAMYWYRQDPGQGLRLIYYSQIVNDFQKGDIAEGYSVSREKKESFPLTVTSAQKNPTAFYLCASNTGSRNYGYTFGSGTRLTVV.

The V call is TRBV27, the J call TRBJ1-5; 9 bases are shared with TRBD1. J gave up 1 base and V 7 bases, and 5 bases lay outside the gene matches. This CDR3 region has 15 residues. Germline CDR1 and CDR2: MNHEY and SMNVEV (reference sequence). The CDR3 protein is CASTPGQGSNQPQHF. In DNA, the CDR3 is TGTGCCAGCACTCCCGGACAGGGGAGCAATCAGCCCCAGCATTTT.

The chain combines TRBV7-3 with TRBJ1-1; 7 bases match TRBD1. The germline CDR1 and CDR2 sequences are SGHTA and FQGTGA. V shed 7 bases and J 4 bases; nucleotides not matched to a gene: 6. The CDR3 length is 13 residues. The CDR3 DNA follows: TGTGCCAGCACAAAGCAGGGGGGCACTGAAGCTTTCTTT. Its translation: CASTKQGGTEAFF.

This chain joins TRBV5-1 and TRBJ2-7, with 7 positions matching TRBD2. The germline V gene has CDR1 SGHRS and CDR2 YFSETQ. With V trimmed by 4 bases and J by 0 bases, 10 bases remained unmatched. The CDR3 is made up of 16 amino acids. The CDR3 reads CASSAGLEPVSYEQYF. The CDR3 DNA reads as TGCGCCAGCAGCGCCGGACTAGAGCCCGTCTCCTACGAGCAGTACTTC.

V gene TRBV6-5 combines with J gene TRBJ1-6, with D uncertain. The germline V gene encodes CDR1 MNHEY and CDR2 SVGAGI. This CDR3 comprises 14 residues. V was clipped by 6 bases and J by 8 bases, with 14 bases between them. The DNA of the CDR3 is TGTGCCAGCAGCCGGACTCGACACCATTCACCCCTCCACTTT. Translated, it gives CASSRTRHHSPLHF.

The gene calls are TRBV6-2 or TRBV6-3 and TRBJ2-1; 9 bases are a match to TRBD1. Per germline, CDR1 MNHEY and CDR2 SVGEGT. The CDR3 consists of 16 residues. Trimming cost V 5 bases and J 3 bases; bases outside gene matches: 8. The CDR3 loop is CASSRLGQGFYNEQFF. CDR3 nucleotides: TGTGCCAGCAGTCGCCTGGGACAGGGATTCTACAATGAGCAGTTCTTC.

This chain uses TRBV4-1 with TRBJ2-7, with TRBD2 identical over 7 bases. Germline V gene data show CDR1 as MGHRA and CDR2 as YSYEKL. With V trimmed by 1 base and J by 5 bases, 17 bases remained unmatched. The CDR3 consists of 18 residues. The CDR3 DNA follows: TGCGCCAGCAGCCAAGTTGAGTTGGCCGGGGGTGCGGGGGACGAGCAGTACTTC. It encodes CASSQVELAGGAGDEQYF.